The clone carrying this T cell receptor (beta chain) was detected only once. It was RNA transcripts that yielded the amplified TCR beta CDR3 regions. The study used the HTBI primer set for a first-round RT-PCR of the TCR CDR3. TCRdb reprocessed the multiplex PCR reads via MiXCR and lists one record per CDR3 protein. Of around 600,000 distinct CDR3 sequences in the sample, about 14% are singletons; the top ten hold approximately 13%. V lost 2 bases and J lost 0, with 8 bases in between. The CDR3 extends over 15 amino acids. Germline V gene sequence: CDR1 LGHDT, CDR2 YNNKEL (reference sequence). PBMCs were derived from 9.5 to 10 ml fresh peripheral blood. The data are from a study of T cells in Graves' hyperthyroidism and ophthalmopathy.

The rearrangement joins TRBV3-1 to TRBJ2-4; D remains unclear. Sample: blood. The source is a woman between 45 and 60 years old with Graves' ophthalmopathy. The CDR3 nucleotides are TGTGCCAGCAGCCAACCCGGATTAGCCAAAAACATTCAGTACTTC. Translation gives CASSQPGLAKNIQYF.